Below are 14 T cell receptor beta chains sequenced from a single sample in a study of blood T cell repertoires in COVID-19 (dated by TCRdb to 2018 to 2020). Library preparation employed the immunoSEQ multiplex PCR assay. In its TCRdb copy, this immuneACCESS table keeps in-frame sequences only and misses some clones. Where compared with another copy, unresolved V genes explain less than half of these, and the others have no known cause. The sample table contains about 60,000 clones; only one count was recorded for 80% to 90% of them. The ten most abundant clones make up about 1.5% of the sample. Material for sequencing was peripheral blood. The receptors were sampled from a man in his sixties with acute or convalescent COVID-19.

The chain uses TRBV9 and TRBJ2-5; TRBD2 aligns across 7 bases. V lost 1 base to trimming and J lost 5 bases; unmatched junction nucleotides: 14. The CDR3 loop spans 17 amino acids. Germline V gives CDR1 SGDLS, CDR2 YYNGEE. This chain's CDR3 is CASSVSGSVGGEETQYF. Here the CDR3 DNA reads TGTGCCAGCAGCGTATCCGGTTCCGTTGGGGGGGAGGAGACCCAGTACTTC.

The chain has TRBV6-1 and TRBJ2-7; 9 nucleotides align to TRBD1. Germline lookup yields CDR1 MNHNS and CDR2 SASEGT. V lost 2 bases and J lost 6; bases outside the gene matches: 5. The CDR3 totals 14 residues. The CDR3 nucleotides are TGTGCCAGCAGTGAACGCGACAGGGGGTCCGAGCAGTACTTC. This gives the protein CASSERDRGSEQYF.

The chain uses TRBV11-3 and TRBJ2-1; D possibly corresponds to TRBD2 (7 bases). Trimming took off 2 bases at V and 7 bases at J, with 18 bases between the two ends. CDR1 and CDR2 (germline): SGHNT, YENEEA. The CDR3 totals 16 residues. CDR3 DNA: TGTGCCAGCAGCTTAAGGGGGGGCACTTTGGAGAATGAGCAGTTCTTC. Translated: CASSLRGGTLENEQFF. Drawing the rest from reference TRBV11-3 and TRBJ2-1, the complete variable domain is EAGVVQSPRYKIIEKKQPVAFWCNPISGHNTLYWYLQNLGQGPELLIRYENEEAVDDSQLPKDRFSAERLKGVDSTLKIQPAELGDSAVYLCASSLRGGTLENEQFFGPGTRLTVL.

The chain couples TRBV7-2 to TRBJ1-1; D perhaps matches TRBD1 (5 bases). V was trimmed by 1 base and J by 0 bases, leaving 6 bases between them. Germline CDR1 is SGHTA and CDR2 is FQGNSA. The CDR3 runs to 14 residues. Here the CDR3 reads CASSLGTLNTEAFF. The CDR3 bases are TGTGCCAGCAGCTTAGGGACATTGAACACTGAAGCTTTCTTT.

CDR3 loop: CASSLAAGDMNTEAFF. As DNA, the CDR3 is TGTGCCAGCAGCTTAGCGGCAGGGGACATGAACACTGAAGCTTTCTTT. The rearrangement joins TRBV7-8 to TRBJ1-1, with a possible D match to TRBD1 (6 bases). This CDR3 is built from 16 residues. The germline V gene has CDR1 SGHVS and CDR2 FQNEAQ. Deletions cut 0 bases from V and 0 bases from J, with 11 bases between. Full variable domain (missing parts from reference TRBV7-8 and TRBJ1-1): GAGVSQSPRYKVAKRGQDVALRCDPISGHVSLFWYQQALGQGPEFLTYFQNEAQLDKSGLPSDRFFAERPEGSVSTLKIQRTQQEDSAVYLCASSLAAGDMNTEAFFGQGTRLTVV.

J is TRBJ1-4 and V is TRBV7-2, with D possibly TRBD1 on 6 matching bases. Looked up from germline, CDR1 is SGHTA and CDR2 is FQGNSA. This CDR3 region has 18 residues. Trimming left V 0 bases short and J 4 bases short, with 18 bases between. The CDR3 nucleotides read TGTGCCAGCAGCTTAGCGCGGGGGCCGACCGTGGGTAATGAAAAACTGTTTTTT. It specifies CASSLARGPTVGNEKLFF. The full variable domain, with the rest looked up from reference TRBV7-2 and TRBJ1-4, is GAGVSQSPSNKVTEKGKDVELRCDPISGHTALYWYRQSLGQGLEFLIYFQGNSAPDKSGLPSDRFSAERTGGSVSTLTIQRTQQEDSAVYLCASSLARGPTVGNEKLFFGSGTQLSVL.

The V gene is TRBV5-6, the J gene TRBJ2-6, with D perhaps TRBD2 (5 bases). Germline V gives CDR1 SGHDT, CDR2 YYEEEE. The ends were cut back, 0 bases at V and 2 bases at J, with 6 bases in the middle. This CDR3 has 15 residues. The CDR3 DNA sequence: TGTGCCAGCAGCTTGGGGGGAGCTGGGGCCAACGTCCTGACTTTC. Protein sequence: CASSLGGAGANVLTF. The full variable domain, completed using reference TRBV5-6 and TRBJ2-6, is DAGVTQSPTHLIKTRGQQVTLRCSPKSGHDTVSWYQQALGQGPQFIFQYYEEEERQRGNFPDRFSGHQFPNYSSELNVNALLLGDSALYLCASSLGGAGANVLTFGAGSRLTVL.

The chain links TRBV2 to TRBJ1-5; D remains ambiguous. The CDR3 runs 13 residues. Per the germline V gene, CDR1 is SNHLY and CDR2 is FYNNEI. V dropped 3 bases and J dropped 4 bases, with 7 bases sitting between them. CDR3 coding DNA: TGTGCCAGCAGTGACTTGGAGAATCAGCCCCAGCATTTT. Amino acid sequence: CASSDLENQPQHF.

The J gene is TRBJ1-1, the V gene TRBV5-1; maybe TRBD1 (5 bases). Per germline, CDR1 SGHRS and CDR2 YFSETQ. Trimming shortened V by 4 bases and J by 0 bases, and 13 bases separated the two germline ends. The CDR3 sequence is 15 residues long. Here the CDR3 DNA reads TGCGCCAGCAGCCCTCAGGGAAGGATGAACACTGAAGCTTTCTTT. Translating gives CASSPQGRMNTEAFF.

V and J are TRBV7-6 and TRBJ1-2; tentatively, D is TRBD1 (5 bases). V lost 5 bases and J 3 bases, leaving 19 bases between the germline ends. The germline CDR1 and CDR2 sequences are SGHVS and FNYEAQ. This CDR3 comprises 16 residues. CDR3 coding DNA: TGTGCCAGCAGCCCCGCGTTCGTGGGGGAGGACTATGGCTACACCTTC. This sequence encodes CASSPAFVGEDYGYTF.

This clone was counted a few times. The rearrangement joins TRBV5-1 to TRBJ2-2; TRBD2 matches 12 bases. Per the germline V gene, CDR1 is SGHRS and CDR2 is YFSETQ. V lost 2 bases, J lost 7 bases, and 6 bases stayed unmatched. There are 16 residues in the CDR3. The CDR3 region has the DNA TGCGCCAGCAGCTTCTGGCTAGCGGGAGGGAGCGGGGAGCTGTTTTTT. Protein product: CASSFWLAGGSGELFF.

As DNA, the CDR3 is TGTGCCACCGAGGGTCTAGCGGGAGTACGAGATACGCAGTATTTT. The encoded protein is CATEGLAGVRDTQYF. The chain employs TRBV24-1 and TRBJ2-3; the match to TRBD2 covers 10 bases. The CDR3 is 15 residues long. CDR1 and CDR2 from the germline V gene are KGHDR and SFDVKD. V shed 9 bases and J 5 bases; nucleotides not matched to a gene: 10.

The sample holds a few counts of this clone. The genes are TRBV9 and TRBJ1-1; 9 nucleotides line up with TRBD1. Germline CDR1 reads SGDLS; CDR2 reads YYNGEE. The CDR3 spans 13 residues. J lost 5 bases, V lost 5 bases, and 4 bases had no gene match. CDR3 coding DNA: TGTGCCAGCAGTCCGGGACAGGGAACTGAAGCTTTCTTT. Translated, it gives CASSPGQGTEAFF. Full variable domain (missing parts from reference TRBV9 and TRBJ1-1): DSGVTQTPKHLITATGQRVTLRCSPRSGDLSVYWYQQSLDQGLQFLIQYYNGEERAKGNILERFSAQQFPDLHSELNLSSLELGDSALYFCASSPGQGTEAFFGQGTRLTVV.

The rearrangement links TRBV5-1 to TRBJ1-2; 7 bases agree with TRBD1. CDR1 is SGHRS, CDR2 YFSETQ, per germline. The CDR3 is 13 residues long. V was pared by 4 bases and J by 6 bases, with 6 bases of the junction left unmatched. CDR3 DNA: TGCGCCAGCAGCCCTCGGGACAGCCATGGCTACACCTTC. Its translation is CASSPRDSHGYTF.